The clone carrying this T cell receptor (beta chain) was detected only once. No antigen is known for it. This may stem from a read error, because a much larger clone lies one nucleotide away. Via MiXCR, TCRdb re-called the 5' RACE reads, giving one row per CDR3 protein. This table has about 300,000 distinct CDR3 sequences, about a fifth appearing once. This sample was included in a study of CD8 T cells in ankylosing spondylitis. Findings of the study overall: Typical of ankylosing spondylitis blood, it appeared, was a TCR beta motif of fewer than ten highly homologous variants. Earlier literature documents some of the motif variants in reactive arthritis synovial fluid and blood.

Sequenced input: blood, either unsorted or a sorted T cell fraction (not recorded which). The source of this sequence is a female donor with ankylosing spondylitis or in good health (not recorded which).

CDR3 nucleotide sequence: TGTGCCAGCAGCCCGTTGATGGCAAACACTGAAGCTTTCTTT. Residues: CASSPLMANTEAFF. This chain connects TRBV7-7 to TRBJ1-1; D ambiguous. Germline V gives CDR1 SSHAT, CDR2 FNYEAQ (reference sequence). The germline V and J ends were trimmed by 5 bases and 2 bases, with 12 bases remaining between them. CDR3 length: 14 residues.